The next 8 T cell receptor beta chains were all read from a single sample in a study of T cell responses to AZD1222 COVID-19 vaccine (dated by TCRdb to about 2021). The time point label, as the study defines it: baseline before first vaccination. The library was prepared using the immunoSEQ multiplex PCR assay. Not all clones reach the TCRdb copy of this immuneACCESS table, which keeps in-frame sequences only. Checked studies attribute under half of the gap to unresolved V genes and leave the rest unexplained. Present in this sample are approximately 100,000 clones, roughly nine tenths of which were seen just once. The top ten constitute 4.5% of the sample. The sequences come from peripheral blood, collected on day 0 of AZD1222 vaccination. The source of these receptors is an adult in good health.

The chain has TRBV6-5 and TRBJ2-1, with 9 bases identical to TRBD1. Germline CDR1 and CDR2: MNHEY and SVGAGI. The CDR3 loop spans 15 amino acids. Trimming removed 5 bases from V and 7 bases from J; junction bases left unmatched: 9. In DNA form, the CDR3 reads TGTGCCAGCAGTCAACGAGGGACAGGGCGTAATGAGCAGTTCTTC. Amino acids: CASSQRGTGRNEQFF.

The rearrangement uses TRBV19 and TRBJ2-7; TRBD2 matches at 15 bases. Per the germline V gene, CDR1 is LNHDA and CDR2 is SQIVND (reference sequence). This CDR3 is built from 19 residues. Unmatched junction bases numbered 13, after V lost 2 bases and J lost 5 bases. DNA for the CDR3: TGTGCCAGTAGTATAAAGGTGGGACTAGCGGGGGGACCCGCCCACGAGCAGTACTTC. Translation gives CASSIKVGLAGGPAHEQYF.

This clone was detected only a few times. CDR3 nucleotide sequence: TGTGCCAGCAGCGCGACAGGGGGCTGGACCGGGGAGCTGTTTTTT. The encoded protein is CASSATGGWTGELFF. The J gene is TRBJ2-2, the V gene TRBV5-4; 10 bases agree with TRBD1. The V gene end was trimmed by 4 bases and the J gene end by 5 bases; junction bases not matched to a gene: 5. This CDR3 comprises 15 residues. The germline CDR1 and CDR2 sequences are SGHNT and YYREEE (reference sequence).

The CDR3 region is CASSLTTPVRTQYF. The CDR3, as DNA: TGTGCCAGCAGTCTTACAACCCCGGTGAGAACCCAGTACTTC. The rearrangement uses TRBV2 and TRBJ2-5; D is unresolved. CDR3 size: 14 residues. The germline gives CDR1 SNHLY, CDR2 FYNNEI. The ends were cut back, 5 bases at V and 8 bases at J, with 18 bases in the middle. Full variable domain (missing parts from reference TRBV2 and TRBJ2-5): EPEVTQTPSHQVTQMGQEVILRCVPISNHLYFYWYRQILGQKVEFLVSFYNNEISEKSEIFDDQFSVERPDGSNFTLKIRSTKLEDSAMYFCASSLTTPVRTQYFGPGTRLLVL.

This clone was detected only a few times. The chain carries TRBV9 and TRBJ2-1; possibly TRBD2 for D (6 bases). Trimming stripped 1 base from V and 4 bases from J, with 12 bases between. The CDR3 spans 15 residues. CDR1 is SGDLS, CDR2 YYNGEE, per germline. The CDR3 loop reads CASSVMGDLYNEQFF. In DNA, the CDR3 is TGTGCCAGCAGCGTAATGGGGGACTTATACAATGAGCAGTTCTTC.

The CDR3 DNA follows: TGTGCCAGCAGGGGGGGGACAGGGTTCGTGGAGCTGTTTTTT. This encodes CASRGGTGFVELFF. The chain carries TRBV2 and TRBJ2-2, with TRBD1 matching 9 bases. CDR3 length: 14 residues. Germline trimming cut 6 bases from V and 10 bases from J; bases unmatched to any gene: 9. Germline V gene lookup returns CDR1 SNHLY and CDR2 FYNNEI.

The CDR3 region has the DNA TGTGCCAGCCTACAGGGTTCAAGCACAGATACGCAGTATTTT. Its translation is CASLQGSSTDTQYF. The gene calls are TRBV6-5 and TRBJ2-3, with a weak D call TRBD1 (6 bases). The germline V gene has CDR1 MNHEY and CDR2 SVGAGI. This CDR3 is built from 14 residues. The V gene lost 8 bases and the J gene lost 0 bases, with 12 bases spanning the gap.

This clone is a singleton in its sample. The J gene is TRBJ2-2, the V gene TRBV19, with a tentative D call TRBD1 (7 bases). V lost 8 bases to trimming and J lost 1 base, with 23 bases between them. Germline CDR1 and CDR2: LNHDA and SQIVND (reference sequence). This CDR3 is built from 18 residues. As DNA, the CDR3 is TGTGCCAGTTTTTACGGGGGAAAGAGACAGGGGAACACCGGGGAGCTGTTTTTT. It encodes CASFYGGKRQGNTGELFF.